This T cell receptor beta chain was captured in a study of T cell repertoires in cytomegalovirus infection. For the study at large: CMV epitopes that were recently identified and HLA-C-restricted were used alongside well-studied HLA-B-restricted ones. Study results and caveats: The cumulative frequency of public TCR beta families identified carriers of CMV plus the relevant HLA.

Trimming took off 5 bases at V and 5 bases at J, with 15 bases between the two ends. CDR3 length: 14 residues. TCRdb re-derived calls from the reads in MiXCR, one entry per CDR3 protein. The data show about 570,000 distinct CDR3 sequences, with over 35% seen just once and 48% held by the top ten. Concerning this clonotype itself: Its antigen is undetermined.

The sequencing used cultured PBMCs, collected from culture after CMV antigen stimulation. This sequence was found in a human donor in good health (CMV status not recorded). Some clones in this sample may be carry-over from other donors' samples. The rearrangement links TRBV12-3 or TRBV12-4 to TRBJ1-2; tentatively, D is TRBD1 (5 bases). As DNA, the CDR3 is TGTGCCAGCAGTCCAGGCAGGGTCGGTTATGGCTACACCTTC. Residues: CASSPGRVGYGYTF.